A selection of T cell receptor beta chains follows, all from one sample in a study of OX40 agonist ivuxolimab in advanced cancers. The assay was immunoSEQ multiplex PCR, and TCRdb's table has in-frame clones only and misses some. The data hold roughly 60,000 clones, with around 90% observed a single time. The sequencing used CD4+ or CD8+ T cells sorted from blood, collected in a trial of the OX40 agonist ivuxolimab. These receptors were collected from an adult with an advanced solid tumor such as melanoma, head and neck, liver or kidney cancer. Both conserved end residues are trimmed from each CDR3. The order of the fields is CDR3 protein, D gene, V gene, clone size. D genes are given only for firm matches. Where a row states a size, it is once, few, many or the class of an expanded clone; other rows omit it.

CDR3 protein: ASSLAGASGGPYEQY
D gene: TRBD2
V gene: TRBV5-6
clone size: NA

CDR3 protein: ASRVEPSNTGELF
D gene: NA
V gene: TRBV7-9
clone size: NA

CDR3 protein: AISDSGTGIEKLF
D gene: TRBD1
V gene: TRBV10-3
clone size: NA

CDR3 protein: ASTLEGQGGSF
D gene: NA
V gene: TRBV21-1
clone size: NA

CDR3 protein: ASSAPGLAGYNEQF
D gene: TRBD2
V gene: TRBV9
clone size: NA

CDR3 protein: ASRNNRGGEQY
D gene: TRBD1
V gene: TRBV7-8
clone size: few

CDR3 protein: ASRHDRDEKLF
D gene: NA
V gene: TRBV13
clone size: once

CDR3 protein: ASSHSGPGGYNEQF
D gene: NA
V gene: TRBV14
clone size: NA

CDR3 protein: ASSDSRGYNEQF
D gene: NA
V gene: TRBV2
clone size: NA

CDR3 protein: ASSSGQPRETQY
D gene: NA
V gene: TRBV7-9
clone size: once

CDR3 protein: ASSSFYGADTQY
D gene: NA
V gene: TRBV7-2
clone size: NA

CDR3 protein: ASSEWSGRNTEAF
D gene: NA
V gene: TRBV25-1
clone size: NA

CDR3 protein: SVVGPGGSEAF
D gene: NA
V gene: TRBV29-1
clone size: NA

CDR3 protein: ASRAPGGNQPQH
D gene: NA
V gene: TRBV28
clone size: NA

CDR3 protein: ASSFSGAMNTEAF
D gene: NA
V gene: TRBV5-1
clone size: NA

CDR3 protein: ASSRPGQTYNEQF
D gene: TRBD1
V gene: TRBV19
clone size: NA

CDR3 protein: ASSYLQGYQPQH
D gene: NA
V gene: TRBV6-5
clone size: NA

CDR3 protein: ASNFGTGGYEQY
D gene: TRBD1
V gene: TRBV2
clone size: NA

CDR3 protein: ASSRGSGELF
D gene: NA
V gene: TRBV7-9
clone size: NA

CDR3 protein: ASRPTSYAPYEQY
D gene: NA
V gene: TRBV7-8
clone size: NA

CDR3 protein: ASSPTTYNEQF
D gene: NA
V gene: TRBV5-1
clone size: NA

CDR3 protein: ASRGQVWNTEAF
D gene: TRBD1
V gene: TRBV28
clone size: NA

CDR3 protein: ASSKPSSYTGELF
D gene: NA
V gene: TRBV11-2
clone size: NA

CDR3 protein: ASSLSTGRQTQY
D gene: NA
V gene: TRBV7-8
clone size: NA

CDR3 protein: ASSRPRGTYNEQF
D gene: NA
V gene: TRBV5-4
clone size: NA

CDR3 protein: ASSYRQSGRVQPQH
D gene: NA
V gene: TRBV6-6
clone size: NA

CDR3 protein: ASSLAQRPVIYEQY
D gene: NA
V gene: TRBV5-5
clone size: NA

CDR3 protein: ASRAQGYNSPLH
D gene: NA
V gene: TRBV7-8
clone size: NA

CDR3 protein: ASSQQGGISAEAF
D gene: TRBD1
V gene: TRBV4-2
clone size: NA

CDR3 protein: ASSLGYTEAF
D gene: NA
V gene: TRBV28
clone size: NA

CDR3 protein: ASSPRQGLRGYT
D gene: TRBD1
V gene: TRBV28
clone size: NA

CDR3 protein: ASSRQASGIDEQF
D gene: TRBD2
V gene: TRBV18
clone size: NA

CDR3 protein: ASSSSSGTNEQF
D gene: NA
V gene: TRBV7-2
clone size: NA

CDR3 protein: ASSQAFTDTQY
D gene: NA
V gene: TRBV4-1
clone size: NA

CDR3 protein: ASSLGGLLGPDTDTQY
D gene: NA
V gene: TRBV11-3
clone size: NA

CDR3 protein: ASRLAGKDEQF
D gene: TRBD2
V gene: TRBV19
clone size: NA

CDR3 protein: ASSPGLSLQETQY
D gene: NA
V gene: TRBV18
clone size: NA

CDR3 protein: ASSVGTSGHRGDEQF
D gene: TRBD2
V gene: TRBV9
clone size: NA

CDR3 protein: ASSDDRGDEKLF
D gene: TRBD1
V gene: TRBV4-1
clone size: NA

CDR3 protein: ASVGQGYTDTQY
D gene: TRBD1
V gene: TRBV5-1
clone size: NA

CDR3 protein: ASSLHPSNEKLF
D gene: NA
V gene: TRBV27
clone size: NA

CDR3 protein: ASSQGQTNEKLF
D gene: NA
V gene: TRBV4-1
clone size: NA

CDR3 protein: ASISWTGGGYT
D gene: TRBD1
V gene: TRBV6-6
clone size: NA

CDR3 protein: ASKDRANEKLF
D gene: TRBD1
V gene: TRBV6-9
clone size: NA

CDR3 protein: ASRWSASGVTDTQY
D gene: TRBD2
V gene: TRBV25-1
clone size: once

CDR3 protein: AASGSTDTQY
D gene: TRBD2
V gene: TRBV25-1
clone size: NA

CDR3 protein: ASSSSLAGSNTGELF
D gene: NA
V gene: TRBV11-1
clone size: once

CDR3 protein: ASSPSYNEQY
D gene: NA
V gene: TRBV18
clone size: NA

CDR3 protein: ASSLAVGTDTQY
D gene: NA
V gene: TRBV5-1
clone size: NA

CDR3 protein: ASSPQRTVNTEAF
D gene: NA
V gene: TRBV7-9
clone size: NA

CDR3 protein: ASSTNSGNYNEQF
D gene: TRBD2
V gene: TRBV5-1
clone size: NA

CDR3 protein: ASSLVGEGSYEQY
D gene: TRBD2
V gene: TRBV13
clone size: NA